This is a list of T cell receptor beta chains from one sample in a study of tumor-infiltrating lymphocytes in primary liver carcinoma. TCRdb passed the multiplex PCR reads through MiXCR, listing each CDR3 protein once. The repertoire holds approximately 300,000 distinct CDR3 sequences, more than 55% seen once, with roughly 9% in the top ten. The sequenced sample consisted of peripheral blood. Receptor source: a man aged 35 to 55 with primary liver carcinoma and hepatitis B virus infection. The CDR3 runs from the conserved cysteine through the conserved F or W. A D gene is named only where the DNA matches it firmly.

D gene	V gene	J gene	CDR3 protein
-	TRBV5-4	TRBJ1-1	CASSLRDKNTEAFF
-	TRBV5-1	TRBJ2-3	CASAKGGSTDTQYF
-	TRBV11-2	TRBJ2-3	CASSLSDGSTDMQYF
-	TRBV29-1	TRBJ2-7	CCVERDGYERYF
TRBD2	TRBV4-2	TRBJ2-1	CASSQDVGGRLNEQFF
-	TRBV5-1	TRBJ2-5	CASRSVERYQETQYF
-	TRBV6-2/TRBV6-3	TRBJ2-7	CASGSQGSVYF
TRBD1	TRBV5-5	TRBJ2-7	CASSSRDRGNEQYF
TRBD2	TRBV12-3/TRBV12-4	TRBJ2-1	CASSSTSGRAF
TRBD1	TRBV6-6	TRBJ1-2	CASSPTGGGYGYTF
-	TRBV6-6	TRBJ1-2	CAGSLYKGGYGYTF
-	TRBV28	TRBJ1-3	CASSLSAGNTIYF
-	TRBV10-3	TRBJ1-3	CAISYSTGVSGNTIYF
TRBD1	TRBV4-3	TRBJ2-3	CASSQGGAGGVGDTQYF
-	TRBV10-3	TRBJ1-1	CAISPAPGKMNTEAFF
-	TRBV7-8	TRBJ2-1	CATALYRVDEQFF
-	TRBV19	TRBJ1-2	CASNHGALGYTF
TRBD2	TRBV11-3	TRBJ2-1	CASSTAGGSYNEQFF
-	TRBV5-1	TRBJ1-4	CASSPQGSSNEKLFF
-	TRBV10-3	TRBJ2-1	CAISEVTAEQFF
-	TRBV4-1	TRBJ1-1	CASSQEAPRQGTEAFF
-	TRBV2	TRBJ2-2	CASSWIVANTGELFF
-	TRBV5-6	TRBJ2-2	CASRGPITANTGELFF
TRBD1	TRBV29-1	TRBJ2-1	CSVDTGTGSYNGQLF
TRBD1	TRBV6-1	TRBJ1-1	CASRKGTVPMNTEAFF
-	TRBV9	TRBJ2-1	CASSAIPGGLNEQFF
TRBD2	TRBV30	TRBJ2-4	CAWSQSGVKNIQYF
TRBD2	TRBV29-1	TRBJ2-5	CSSRTSPQETQYF
-	TRBV29-1	TRBJ1-2	CSVESGVLEDYGYTF
-	TRBV5-1	TRBJ2-1	CASSFEADYNEQFF
-	TRBV6-4	TRBJ1-1	CASSVEGFATEAFF
-	TRBV25-1	TRBJ1-4	CASSDSLQGHATNEKLFF
TRBD1	TRBV4-3	TRBJ2-7	CASSSQRTGTYEQYF
-	TRBV6-2/TRBV6-3	TRBJ2-3	CASSYLDLGWRTDTQYF
-	TRBV6-5	TRBJ2-2	CASSRHGAITGELFF
-	TRBV5-1	TRBJ2-3	CASIPTGLGTDTQYF